A single sample gave rise to the 13 T cell receptor beta chains below, sequenced in a study of blood T cell repertoires in COVID-19. This table comes from immunoSEQ multiplex PCR, and its TCRdb copy is limited to in-frame clones, with some not included. Found here are roughly 100,000 clones, around 92% of them singletons; the top ten hold 4% to 4.5%. The sample was peripheral blood. These receptors came from a man aged 18 to 29 with acute or convalescent COVID-19.

V is TRBV18 and J is TRBJ1-2; 8 bases align to TRBD1. Germline-derived CDR1 and CDR2 are KGHSH and LQKENI. The length of the CDR3 is 14 residues. The junction had 6 bases not matched to a gene; V was cut back by 3 bases and J by 6 bases. CDR3 nucleotides: TGTGCCAGCTCACCTCGACAGGGGATGGATGGCTACACCTTC. Protein product: CASSPRQGMDGYTF.

The chain couples TRBV18 to TRBJ1-3; D is unresolved. CDR3 length: 16 amino acids. Germline loops: CDR1 KGHSH, CDR2 LQKENI. Trimming cost V 4 bases and J 0 bases, with 13 bases left between them. The CDR3 reads CASSLPPGPSGNTIYF. The CDR3 DNA sequence: TGTGCCAGCTCACTACCCCCAGGCCCCTCTGGAAACACCATATATTTT. Based on the CDR3 plus reference TRBV18 and TRBJ1-3, the full variable domain is NAGVMQNPRHLVRRRGQEARLRCSPMKGHSHVYWYRQLPEEGLKFMVYLQKENIIDESGMPKERFSAEFPKEGPSILRIQQVVRGDSAAYFCASSLPPGPSGNTIYFGEGSWLTVV.

This chain joins TRBV5-1 and TRBJ2-3, with D perhaps matching TRBD1 (6 bases). Germline V gene data show CDR1 as SGHRS and CDR2 as YFSETQ. The CDR3 length is 13 residues. Trimming took 4 bases from V and 6 from J, leaving 12 bases between them. CDR3 loop: CASSTGLADTQYF. The CDR3 coding sequence is TGCGCCAGCAGCACAGGGTTGGCGGATACGCAGTATTTT.

The chain employs TRBV12-5 and TRBJ2-4; maybe TRBD1 (6 bases). V was trimmed by 2 bases and J by 3 bases, leaving 17 bases between them. The germline V gene has CDR1 LGHNT and CDR2 FRNRAP. This CDR3 is 17 amino acids long. The CDR3, as DNA: TGTGCTAGTGGTTTGCCCCCCGGCAGGGGAGACAAAAACATTCAGTACTTC. Amino acids: CASGLPPGRGDKNIQYF.

Remarks on this clone: A junction end diverges from the germline sequence, so it may reflect a read error. The chain joins TRBV5-1 to TRBJ1-4, with 8 bases matching TRBD1. There are 16 residues in the CDR3. In germline, CDR1 is SGHRS, CDR2 YFSETQ. The DNA for the CDR3 is TGCGCCAGCAGCTTGGATACGACAGGGGCTAAAGAAAAACTGTTTTTT. Amino acid sequence: CASSLDTTGAKEKLFF.

The chain employs TRBV5-4 and TRBJ2-5; D is perhaps TRBD2 (5 bases). CDR1 is SGHNT and CDR2 is YYREEE in the germline V gene (reference sequence). This CDR3 region has 14 residues. V was trimmed by 3 bases and J by 1 base, leaving 10 bases between them. CDR3 in DNA: TGTGCCAGCAGCTCGGCTAGCCCCCAAGAGACCCAGTACTTC. This gives the protein CASSSASPQETQYF. The full variable domain, rest sourced from reference TRBV5-4 and TRBJ2-5, is ETGVTQSPTHLIKTRGQQVTLRCSSQSGHNTVSWYQQALGQGPQFIFQYYREEENGRGNFPPRFSGLQFPNYSSELNVNALELDDSALYLCASSSASPQETQYFGPGTRLLVL.

The gene calls are TRBV18 and TRBJ1-1; D perhaps matches TRBD1 (5 bases). This CDR3 contains 13 residues. The V gene's germline CDR1 is KGHSH and CDR2 LQKENI. V lost 2 bases and J 2 bases, leaving 6 bases between the germline ends. In nucleotides, the CDR3 is TGTGCCAGCTCACCAAGGGGTAACACTGAAGCTTTCTTT. This sequence encodes CASSPRGNTEAFF.

This sequence joins TRBV6-6 and TRBJ1-4; 7 bases are a match to TRBD1. J gave up 8 bases and V 6 bases, and 3 bases lay outside the gene matches. CDR1 is MNHNY and CDR2 is SVGAGI in the germline V gene (reference sequence). The CDR3 has 12 amino acids. CDR3 sequence: CASRGTVEKLFF. The CDR3, as DNA: TGTGCCAGCAGGGGGACAGTCGAAAAACTGTTTTTT.

The chain recombines TRBV5-1 with TRBJ1-1; D possibly corresponds to TRBD1 (5 bases). Germline-derived CDR1 and CDR2 are SGHRS and YFSETQ. This CDR3 contains 13 residues. V gave up 2 bases and J gave up 6 bases, with 11 bases separating them. Here the CDR3 DNA reads TGCGCCAGCAGCTTATCCACGGGGGCTGAAGCTTTCTTT. Translating it yields CASSLSTGAEAFF.

This clone was seen once. V and J are TRBV19 and TRBJ2-5; tentative D call: TRBD2 (6 bases). The V and J ends lost 3 bases and 5 bases respectively, with 19 bases between them. Germline V gene sequence: CDR1 LNHDA, CDR2 SQIVND (reference sequence). The CDR3 sequence is 16 residues long. As DNA, the CDR3 is TGTGCCAGTAGTATCGGGACTCTGGGCTTGATGGAGACCCAGTACTTC. Its protein product is CASSIGTLGLMETQYF.

In DNA form, the CDR3 reads TGTGCCAGCAGTTTCGCGGGGGACGGCTACACCTTC. This translates into CASSFAGDGYTF. V is TRBV6-5 and J is TRBJ1-2; D is perhaps TRBD1 (5 bases). CDR3 length: 12 amino acids. Deletions cut 4 bases from V and 8 bases from J, with 11 bases between. Germline CDR1 reads MNHEY; CDR2 reads SVGAGI.

The genes are TRBV19 and TRBJ1-1; no clear D gene. Trimming stripped 6 bases from V and 3 bases from J, with 14 bases between. The CDR3 is 14 residues long. Germline CDR1 is LNHDA and CDR2 is SQIVND (reference sequence). Here the CDR3 DNA reads TGTGCCAGTAGCTGGGTGGTGAGGGACACTGAAGCTTTCTTT. Protein sequence: CASSWVVRDTEAFF.

This chain uses TRBV18 with TRBJ2-7; D not certain. This CDR3 region has 11 residues. The germline CDR1 and CDR2 sequences are KGHSH and LQKENI. V gave up 4 bases and J gave up 3 bases, with 4 bases separating them. The CDR3: CASSLNYEQYF. The CDR3 DNA sequence: TGTGCCAGCTCACTTAACTACGAGCAGTACTTC.